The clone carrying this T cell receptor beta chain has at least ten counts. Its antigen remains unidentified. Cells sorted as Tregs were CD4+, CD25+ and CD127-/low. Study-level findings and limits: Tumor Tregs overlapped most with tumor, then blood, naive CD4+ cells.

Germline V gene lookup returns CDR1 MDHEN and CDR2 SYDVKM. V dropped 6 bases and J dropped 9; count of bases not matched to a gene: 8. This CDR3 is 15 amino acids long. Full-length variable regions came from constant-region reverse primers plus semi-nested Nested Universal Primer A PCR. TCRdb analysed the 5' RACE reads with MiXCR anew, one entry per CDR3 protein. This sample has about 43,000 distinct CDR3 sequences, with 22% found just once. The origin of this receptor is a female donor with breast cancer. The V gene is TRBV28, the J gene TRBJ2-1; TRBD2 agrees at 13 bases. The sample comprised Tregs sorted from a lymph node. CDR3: CASSQTSGRAREQFF. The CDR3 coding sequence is TGTGCCAGCAGCCAAACTAGCGGGAGGGCTCGTGAGCAGTTCTTC.